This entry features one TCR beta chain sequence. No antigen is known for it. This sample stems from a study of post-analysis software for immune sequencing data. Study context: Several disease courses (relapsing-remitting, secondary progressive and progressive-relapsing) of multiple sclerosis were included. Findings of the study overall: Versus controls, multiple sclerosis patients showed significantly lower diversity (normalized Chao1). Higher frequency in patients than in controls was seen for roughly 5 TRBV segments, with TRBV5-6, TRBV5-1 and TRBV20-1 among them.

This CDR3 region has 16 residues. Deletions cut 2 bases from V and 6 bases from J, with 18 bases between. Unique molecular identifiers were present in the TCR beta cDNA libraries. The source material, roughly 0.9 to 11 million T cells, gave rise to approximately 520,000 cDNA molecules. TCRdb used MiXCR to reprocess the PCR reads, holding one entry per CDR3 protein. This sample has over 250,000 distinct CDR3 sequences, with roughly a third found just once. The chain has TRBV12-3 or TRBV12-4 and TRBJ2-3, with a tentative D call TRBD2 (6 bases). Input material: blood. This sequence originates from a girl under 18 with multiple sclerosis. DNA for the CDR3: TGTGCCAGCAGTTTACGGGCTAGCGCTAAACAGGATACGCAGTATTTT. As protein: CASSLRASAKQDTQYF.